The clone carrying this T cell receptor (beta chain) was detected a few times. The data were obtained in a study of T-cell reconstitution after alpha-beta-depleted transplantation in children. Library preparation (for TCRbeta) was performed with unique molecular identifiers. TCRdb fed the PCR reads into MiXCR, producing one record per CDR3 protein. Counted here are a few hundred thousand distinct CDR3 sequences, about a tenth occurring once; the ten biggest clones make up 2.4%. Germline CDR1 reads SEHNR; CDR2 reads FQNEAQ (reference sequence). V lost 4 bases, J lost 6 bases, and 7 bases lay in between. The CDR3 has 12 residues.

This specimen was PBMCs from the stem cell graft donor, taken from the stem cell graft. This receptor was taken from a human donor who donated a stem cell graft to a child with acute lymphoblastic leukemia. This sequence joins TRBV7-9 and TRBJ2-1, with D hard to call. CDR3 nucleotides: TGTGCCAGCAGCTCGACTCTCAATGAGCAGTTCTTC. The encoded protein is CASSSTLNEQFF.